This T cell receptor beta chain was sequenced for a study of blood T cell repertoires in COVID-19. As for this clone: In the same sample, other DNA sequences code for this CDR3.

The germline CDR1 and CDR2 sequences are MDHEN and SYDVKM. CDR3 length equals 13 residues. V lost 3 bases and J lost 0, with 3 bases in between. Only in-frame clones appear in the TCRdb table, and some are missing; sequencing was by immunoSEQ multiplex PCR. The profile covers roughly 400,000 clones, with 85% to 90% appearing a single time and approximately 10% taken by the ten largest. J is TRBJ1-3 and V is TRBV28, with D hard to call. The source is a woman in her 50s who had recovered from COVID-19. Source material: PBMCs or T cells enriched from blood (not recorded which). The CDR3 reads CASSLSSGNTIYF. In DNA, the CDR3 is TGTGCCAGCAGTTTGAGCTCTGGAAACACCATATATTTT.